A selection of T cell receptor beta chains follows, all from one sample in a study of response to subunit inactivated influenza vaccine. TCRdb re-called the RT-PCR reads with MiXCR, one entry per CDR3 protein. The table has hundreds of thousands of distinct CDR3 sequences, approximately 14% seen once. The starting material was PBMCs from blood, obtained 14 to 15 days before vaccination. These receptors came from a man aged 50-59 years who received an inactivated influenza vaccine. The conserved cysteine and the conserved F or W are not part of the CDR3 here. Fields, in order: J gene, V gene, CDR3 protein.

j_gene: TRBJ2-1
v_gene: TRBV6-1
CDR3aa: ASTRQGTTYNEQF

j_gene: TRBJ2-3
v_gene: TRBV5-1
CDR3aa: ASSLAFPDTQY

j_gene: TRBJ2-7
v_gene: TRBV7-6
CDR3aa: ASSSHRGEQY

j_gene: TRBJ2-5
v_gene: TRBV5-1
CDR3aa: ASSPQWSGETQY

j_gene: TRBJ1-1
v_gene: TRBV3-1
CDR3aa: ASGFGGSTEAF

j_gene: TRBJ2-2
v_gene: TRBV12-3/TRBV12-4
CDR3aa: ASSPLAGLTGELF

j_gene: TRBJ2-1
v_gene: TRBV15
CDR3aa: ATSRTSGAYNEQF

j_gene: TRBJ2-7
v_gene: TRBV28
CDR3aa: ASGKAGGLYEQY

j_gene: TRBJ1-3
v_gene: TRBV29-1
CDR3aa: SVAFGGQGPGNTIY

j_gene: TRBJ1-2
v_gene: TRBV14
CDR3aa: ASSQATVYGYT

j_gene: TRBJ2-1
v_gene: TRBV6-2/TRBV6-3
CDR3aa: ASSYPGYNEQF

j_gene: TRBJ2-2
v_gene: TRBV20-1
CDR3aa: SARDPGTGRTGELF

j_gene: TRBJ1-1
v_gene: TRBV6-2/TRBV6-3
CDR3aa: ASSARRDLMNTEAF

j_gene: TRBJ1-2
v_gene: TRBV11-2
CDR3aa: ASSLDTREVSGYT

j_gene: TRBJ2-1
v_gene: TRBV6-2/TRBV6-3
CDR3aa: ASTPGGGFTYNEQL

j_gene: TRBJ2-1
v_gene: TRBV7-9
CDR3aa: ASSLAGGGQYNEQF

j_gene: TRBJ1-5
v_gene: TRBV2
CDR3aa: ASRLDRISNQPQH

j_gene: TRBJ1-1
v_gene: TRBV12-3/TRBV12-4
CDR3aa: ASRPDRSRAEAF

j_gene: TRBJ2-5
v_gene: TRBV11-2
CDR3aa: ASSLGAEGPDIRETQY

j_gene: TRBJ1-2
v_gene: TRBV5-6
CDR3aa: ASSLASPGHYGYT

j_gene: TRBJ2-5
v_gene: TRBV28
CDR3aa: ASSIRRELATQY

j_gene: TRBJ2-5
v_gene: TRBV7-3
CDR3aa: ASSLTGSEAQY

j_gene: TRBJ2-1
v_gene: TRBV20-1
CDR3aa: STSSLGQGSYNEQF

j_gene: TRBJ2-3
v_gene: TRBV4-1
CDR3aa: ASSQVGAWADTQY